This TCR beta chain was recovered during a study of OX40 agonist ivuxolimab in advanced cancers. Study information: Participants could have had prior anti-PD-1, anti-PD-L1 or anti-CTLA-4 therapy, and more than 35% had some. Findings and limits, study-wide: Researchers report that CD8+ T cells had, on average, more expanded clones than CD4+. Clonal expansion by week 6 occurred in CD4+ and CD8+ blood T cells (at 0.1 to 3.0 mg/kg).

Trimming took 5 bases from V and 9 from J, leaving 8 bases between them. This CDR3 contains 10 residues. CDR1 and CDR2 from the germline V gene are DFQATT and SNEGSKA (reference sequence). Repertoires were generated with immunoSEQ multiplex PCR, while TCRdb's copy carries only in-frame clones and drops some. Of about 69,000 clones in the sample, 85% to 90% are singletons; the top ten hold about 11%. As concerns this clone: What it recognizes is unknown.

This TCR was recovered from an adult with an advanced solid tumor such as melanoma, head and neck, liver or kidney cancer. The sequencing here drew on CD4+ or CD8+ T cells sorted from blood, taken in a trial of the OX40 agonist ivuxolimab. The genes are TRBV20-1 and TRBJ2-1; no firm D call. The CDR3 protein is CSAGDSEQFF. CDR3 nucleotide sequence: TGCAGTGCTGGCGATAGTGAGCAGTTCTTC.